The text below deals with one T cell receptor (beta chain). Its antigen is as yet unknown. CD4+ cells were split into CD45RA+ naive and CD45RA-negative memory subsets. Trimming left V 0 bases short and J 13 bases short, with 19 bases between. CDR1 is SEHNR and CDR2 is FQNEAQ in the germline V gene (reference sequence). The CDR3 totals 15 residues. This specimen comes from a study of shared clonotypes between healthy human individuals. Study summary: Each donor's CD8 memory used one plate, CD8 naive two, each CD4 subset three. Study-level points and caveats: Generation probabilities of non-shared clonotypes were lower (relative to those shared by all four donors).

Template for every sorted-subset replicate PCR totaled about 200 ng DNA, roughly 30,000 T cell genomes. Assay used: immunoSEQ multiplex PCR; TCRdb lists only in-frame clones, some missing. The data show a few million clones, just over 90% seen once. The sequence derives from a man younger than 30 in good health. The specimen was naive CD4+ T cells sorted from blood. Subset reported: CD45RA+ positively selected. This chain joins TRBV7-9 and TRBJ2-1, with D possibly matching TRBD1 (7 bases). CDR3 DNA sequence: TGTGCCAGCAGCTTAGCAGTATCGGAGGGGGCTCTCCAGTTCTTC. Translating gives CASSLAVSEGALQFF.